Given below is one TCR beta chain in context. This clonotype was recorded many times. It lacks a known antigen. No base quality information exists; no much larger clone differs at one position. The CDR3 contains 12 residues, cysteine and phenylalanine counted. Of all the DNA, just the CDR3 is kept, 36 bases in frame from base 1. Reading the germline V gene gives CDR1 SNHLY and CDR2 FYNNEI. V drops 4 bases and J drops 8 bases, leaving 9 bases in between. A patient counted as having stable Graves' hyperthyroidism if no progression to ophthalmopathy occurred over 18 months of follow-up. The hyperthyroidism patients were between 18 and 65 years old and newly diagnosed, with a disease duration of less than 2 months. Exclusion was applied to patients with uncontrolled infections, other autoimmune diseases, pregnancy or lactation. Diagnoses were established on the basis of clinical symptoms, serum thyroxine and TRAb, thyroid ultrasound, and orbital computed tomography. PBMCs were isolated from 10 ml of fresh peripheral blood by Ficoll-Paque density gradient centrifugation. Total RNA was extracted using Trizol reagent, and RNA quality was assessed on an Agilent 2100 Bioanalyzer.

The sample comes from a study of T cells in Graves' hyperthyroidism and ophthalmopathy (dated by TCRdb to 2018 to 2020). Looking at the study overall: Peripheral blood samples were taken at the time of initial diagnosis, prior to any treatment. To identify TCR V-J signatures that set the groups apart, the researchers used a discovery cohort of more than 95 patients, made up of fewer than 50 with Graves' ophthalmopathy and about 60 with stable Graves' hyperthyroidism. An independent validation cohort of under 20 hyperthyroidism patients and 17 patients who later progressed to ophthalmopathy tested prospective prediction of ophthalmopathy. The roughly 94 discovery patients were randomly divided into training and test sets at a 7:3 ratio. In roughly six Graves' hyperthyroidism patients, the study also compared T-cell repertoires from thyroid tissue with T-cell repertoires from blood. After sampling, hyperthyroidism patients received methimazole starting at 30 mg daily, and ophthalmopathy patients received high-dose intravenous methylprednisolone. The paper reports TCR Vbeta CDR3 sequencing of some 140 peripheral blood samples: over 40 ophthalmopathy, roughly 74 hyperthyroidism and 17 progressor patients.

Overall results and qualifications from the work: In validation, the model predicted progression to ophthalmopathy with around 71% sensitivity and 72% to 85% specificity, a median of about 6.7 months before onset. In cross-validation, a model built on a 13 V-J signature told ophthalmopathy apart from stable hyperthyroidism with 87.88% sensitivity and about 81% specificity, and in testing the same model reached 80%/75%. No statistical method was used to set the sample size in advance, and investigators knew the group allocation. Most expanded thyroid clonotypes (frequency above 0.001) were also found in blood, which suggests that blood repertoires may mirror thyroid immune responses.

TCR beta CDR3 regions were amplified from RNA transcripts. The TCR CDR3 was subjected to a first round of RT-PCR using the HTBI primer set and the Qiagen OneStep RT-PCR kit. Libraries were constructed in a second round of multiplex PCR, after which size selection and purification were performed. Sequencing of the libraries was done on an Illumina HiSeq2000 using paired-end 100 bp reads. As for the original processing: Raw data were processed with SOAPnuke, discarding reads with adapters, uncalled bases, mean Phred below 15, or no exact constant-primer or identifier match. COPE v1.2.5 was used to merge the high-quality paired reads, and each unique nucleotide sequence was defined as a clonotype. MiTCR v1.1 was used to align clonotypes to the IMGT TRBV, TRBD and TRBJ reference segments. The analysis included only V-J combinations with a frequency above 0.0001, which together covered roughly 99% of the repertoires. A TCS score was defined as the ratio of F50 (clonal expansion) to E x V (chaos), with BLOSUM62-based TCRdist applied between CDR3 peptides within each V-J. Welch's t-statistics and random forest reduced approximately 520 V-J features to roughly 13, which were used in a naive Bayes classifier (R e1071). TCRdb applied fastp at Q25 and MiXCR to the public reads, then kept only in-frame beta chains. Rows are combined by CDR3 protein, so each entry shows the most common genes and DNA. The V and J calls and clone size come from TCRdb's table, not from the authors' own analysis. In this sample the table shows 300,000 to 450,000 distinct CDR3 sequences, roughly 13% of which occur a single time. Over 8.5% of the sample belongs to the ten largest clones.

The TCR was taken from a woman between 18 and 30 years old with Graves' hyperthyroidism. The rearrangement joined TRBV2 to TRBJ2-1; the D segment may tentatively be TRBD1 or TRBD2, each giving 5 matched bases. Sample: blood. The CDR3 sequence is CASSARGDEQFF. Here is the DNA: TGTGCCAGCAGTGCAAGGGGAGATGAGCAGTTCTTC.